A selection of T cell receptor beta chains follows, all from one sample in a study of blood T cells in healthy people across ages. TCRdb reprocessed the 5' RACE reads with MiXCR, giving one entry per CDR3 protein. The sample has 700,000 to 800,000 distinct CDR3 sequences, 43% seen once. Sequencing was performed on blood. These receptors were obtained from a woman aged 55-70 years in good health. Both conserved end residues are part of each CDR3. A D gene is named only where the DNA matches it firmly. The size of a clone is reported for some rows only, either as once, few or many, or as a class for expanded clones.

TRBV7-3	TRBJ2-1	NA	few	TGTGCCAGCGGGTCCTTTGGGGTCGGCAATGAGCAGTTCTTC	CASGSFGVGNEQFF
TRBV6-2/TRBV6-3	TRBJ2-1	NA	few	TGTGCCAGCAGAGTACAGGACCAGAGCTCCTACAATGAGCAGTTCTTC	CASRVQDQSSYNEQFF
TRBV24-1	TRBJ1-4	TRBD1	NA	TGTGCCACCCGGGACAGGGATGAAAAACTGTTTTTT	CATRDRDEKLFF
TRBV20-1	TRBJ1-2	NA	few	TGCAGTGGTACAGGGAGGGAAGAATATGGCTACACCTTC	CSGTGREEYGYTF
TRBV20-1	TRBJ1-2	NA	few	TGCAGTGCTAGAGAGGGGGGGCAGTGGGGCTACACCTTC	CSAREGGQWGYTF
TRBV13	TRBJ2-5	TRBD2	many	TGTGCCAGCAGCTTTATAGGCAGCGGGAAAGAGACCCAGTACTTC	CASSFIGSGKETQYF
TRBV7-8	TRBJ1-4	NA	many	TGTGCCAGCAGCTTAGCCGGCCTCGAGGGCGAAAAACTGTTTTTT	CASSLAGLEGEKLFF
TRBV7-6	TRBJ2-5	TRBD2	few	TGTGCCAGCAGCCCGACTAGCGGGGGGGCCTTCGGGGAGACCCAGTACTTC	CASSPTSGGAFGETQYF
TRBV7-2	TRBJ2-7	NA	NA	TGTGCCAGCAGTTTATCTGGGCTAGTGAACTACGAGCAGTACTTC	CASSLSGLVNYEQYF
TRBV9	TRBJ2-5	TRBD2	few	TGTGCCAGCAGCGTAGTTGGGACTAGCGAAGAGACCCAGTACTTC	CASSVVGTSEETQYF
TRBV20-1	TRBJ2-1	NA	NA	TGCAGTGCTCGATCTAGTGAGCAGTTCTTC	CSARSSEQFF
TRBV14	TRBJ2-5	TRBD2	few	TGTGCCAGCAGCCACTTAGCGGGAGTCGGCGAGACCCAGTACTTC	CASSHLAGVGETQYF
TRBV7-9	TRBJ2-7	NA	few	TGTGCCAGCAGCTCTAGGGGGGGGACCTCCTACGAGCAGTACTTC	CASSSRGGTSYEQYF
TRBV7-6	TRBJ1-4	NA	many	TGTGCCAGCAGCTTACGTACGCCCCTGATGCCTAATGAAAAACTGTTTTTT	CASSLRTPLMPNEKLFF
TRBV2	TRBJ2-7	NA	NA	TGTGCCAGCAGCCGAATGGGGGGAGTCTACGAGCAGTACTTC	CASSRMGGVYEQYF
TRBV20-1	TRBJ2-5	TRBD1	many	TGCAGTGCTTTGGGACAGCAAGAGACCCAGTACTTC	CSALGQQETQYF
TRBV6-2/TRBV6-3	TRBJ1-2	NA	once	TGTGCCAGCAGTTACTCGGAGAGGGGCTACACCTTC	CASSYSERGYTF
TRBV3-1	TRBJ2-3	TRBD2	few	TGTGCCAGCAGCCACATTATTTTCGGGGGGTCCACAGATACGCAGTATTTT	CASSHIIFGGSTDTQYF
TRBV6-1	TRBJ2-7	NA	few	TGTGCCACCCTAAGAGCGAGGGATAGGGCCAATACCTACGAGCAGTACTTC	CATLRARDRANTYEQYF
TRBV3-1	TRBJ2-7	NA	few	TGTGCCAGCAGCCCCAGGGGGGGCCGCTACGAGCAGTACTTC	CASSPRGGRYEQYF
TRBV11-2	TRBJ2-7	NA	NA	TGTGCCAGCAGCTTAGTTAGGGACGAGCAGTACTTC	CASSLVRDEQYF
TRBV5-1	TRBJ2-1	NA	NA	TGCGCCAGCAGCTTAGGGGGGAGTAGCGATGAGCAGTTCTTC	CASSLGGSSDEQFF
TRBV20-1	TRBJ2-7	NA	once	TGCAGTGCTGCCTTGACTGGGACTTACGAGCAGTACTTC	CSAALTGTYEQYF
TRBV6-2/TRBV6-3	TRBJ2-7	TRBD2	few	TGTGCCAGCAGTTCCGCGGGAGGAGGGACCTACGAGCAGTACTTC	CASSSAGGGTYEQYF
TRBV29-1	TRBJ2-7	NA	many	TGCAGCGTTGAATCTCCCGGGACGAACTACGAGCAGTACTTC	CSVESPGTNYEQYF
TRBV7-2	TRBJ1-2	TRBD1	few	TGTGCCAGCAGCTTAACCTCAGGGGGGCAAGGCTACACCTTC	CASSLTSGGQGYTF
TRBV7-2	TRBJ2-7	NA	many	TGTGCCAGCAGCTCCAGGGTACCACGAGAGCAGTACTTC	CASSSRVPREQYF
TRBV5-1	TRBJ1-1	TRBD1	NA	TGCGCCAGCAGCTTGGACCGGGACAGGGCTAACACTGAAGCTTTCTTT	CASSLDRDRANTEAFF
TRBV20-1	TRBJ1-4	NA	NA	TGCAGTGCTAGCTCCATCGGTATCGGGGGGGTGGCTAATGAAAAACTGTTTTTT	CSASSIGIGGVANEKLFF
TRBV2	TRBJ2-3	NA	NA	TGTGCCAGCCATAAGGGTTCGACAGATACGCAGTATTTT	CASHKGSTDTQYF
TRBV11-2	TRBJ2-5	TRBD1	NA	TGTGCCAGCAGCCTAACCTCCAGGGGGATTCAAGAGACCCAGTACTTC	CASSLTSRGIQETQYF
TRBV7-6	TRBJ2-7	TRBD2	once	TGTGCCAGCAGCTTAGCGGTTCCCGGGAGGGGGGGCGAGCAGTACTTC	CASSLAVPGRGGEQYF
TRBV9	TRBJ2-7	NA	NA	TGTGCCAGCAGCCCCCAAGGGGGGGCCCGAGGGGAGCAGTACTTC	CASSPQGGARGEQYF
TRBV20-1	TRBJ2-7	NA	NA	TGCAGTGCTAGAGGTCTCGTCGAGCAGTACTTC	CSARGLVEQYF
TRBV20-1	TRBJ2-7	NA	NA	TGCAGTGCTAGGATAGGGGGGCGCGAGCAGTACTTC	CSARIGGREQYF
TRBV6-1	TRBJ2-7	NA	NA	TGTGCCATACAAAGCAGGAGTCTGAACTACAATGAGCAGTACTTC	CAIQSRSLNYNEQYF
TRBV12-3/TRBV12-4	TRBJ2-2	NA	NA	TGTGCCAGCAGGGTACAGGGTTCGAACACCGGGGAGCTGTTTTTT	CASRVQGSNTGELFF
TRBV11-3	TRBJ2-3	NA	NA	TGTGCCAGCAGCCCGTCGGACGCGAACGGGGATACGCAGTATTTT	CASSPSDANGDTQYF
TRBV20-1	TRBJ2-1	TRBD2	few	TGCAGTGCTAGATCAACTAGCGTGCCACGGGGTGAGCAGTTCTTC	CSARSTSVPRGEQFF
TRBV28	TRBJ2-1	TRBD2	NA	TGTGCCAGCATAACTAGCGGCTACAATGAGCAGTTCTTC	CASITSGYNEQFF
TRBV10-3	TRBJ1-2	TRBD1	NA	TGTGCCACCCGGGGTACAGGGGACGCCTATGGCTACACCTTC	CATRGTGDAYGYTF
TRBV7-2	TRBJ2-4	TRBD2	NA	TGTGCCAGCAGCTCCAACGTCCGCGCGGGAGGCATTCAGTACTTC	CASSSNVRAGGIQYF
TRBV18	TRBJ2-7	NA	few	TGTGCCAGCTCACCTTCTCTGGACGGTGGGGGAGACTACGAGCAGTACTTC	CASSPSLDGGGDYEQYF
TRBV7-6	TRBJ2-1	TRBD2	NA	TGTGCCAGCAGCTCCACTAGCGGGAGGGCGGAGACCCAGTTCTTC	CASSSTSGRAETQFF
TRBV6-2/TRBV6-3	TRBJ1-2	NA	NA	TGTGCCAGCAGTCTCGACACGGGGCACTATGGCTACACCTTC	CASSLDTGHYGYTF
TRBV18	TRBJ1-5	TRBD1	NA	TGTGCCAGCTCACCACAGGGGGCTAAGGGTAATCAGCCCCAGCATTTT	CASSPQGAKGNQPQHF
TRBV29-1	TRBJ2-1	NA	many	TGCAGCGTCCCGGGACCACACTACAATGAGCAGTTCTTC	CSVPGPHYNEQFF
TRBV5-1	TRBJ2-3	NA	NA	TGCGCCAGCGTAGCGCGGCCTTCGGCAGATACGCAGTATTTT	CASVARPSADTQYF
TRBV3-1	TRBJ2-4	NA	NA	TGTGCCAGCAGCCAAGAAGGGGTCACCAAAAACATTCAGTACTTC	CASSQEGVTKNIQYF
TRBV2	TRBJ2-7	TRBD1	many	TGTGCCAGCAGCGGGACAGGGGCCTACGAGCAGTACTTC	CASSGTGAYEQYF
TRBV2	TRBJ2-3	NA	many	TGTGCCAGCAGTCGTCAGGGGGACTACACAGATACGCAGTATTTT	CASSRQGDYTDTQYF
TRBV4-2	TRBJ2-1	NA	many	TGTGCCAGCAGCCCAACCCCCGAGTATGAGCAGTTCTTC	CASSPTPEYEQFF
TRBV3-1	TRBJ1-2	NA	once	TGTGCCAGCAGCCAAGGTTTTCAGGGAATAGGCTACACCTTC	CASSQGFQGIGYTF